This T cell receptor (beta chain) originates from a study of blood T cell repertoires in COVID-19. Across the whole study: There were acute and convalescent COVID-19 samples, and they came from the United States, Italy and Spain. PBMCs, B-cell-depleted T cells, or T cells were the source of the cDNA or gDNA that made up the material.

Study processing details: For nucleated cells, counts were estimated from reference gene primer amplification. Profiling relied on immunoSEQ multiplex PCR, and the TCRdb table lists in-frame clones only, not all of them. The V and J calls and clone size are taken from that table; D and trimming were inferred from the DNA. The sample has roughly 190,000 clones; 75% to 80% are singletons. The source is a woman aged 45-60 years with active or convalescent COVID-19. The sequencing sample was made of peripheral blood.

The CDR3, as DNA: TGCGCCAGCAGCAGCACTAGCGGGAGACAGGATGAGCAGTTCTTC. Translation gives CASSSTSGRQDEQFF. The chain has TRBV5-1 and TRBJ2-1; 11 positions match TRBD2. The germline V gene has CDR1 SGHRS and CDR2 YFSETQ. CDR3 length: 15 residues. The V segment lost 4 bases and the J segment 8 bases; nucleotides outside the gene matches: 8.